The 32 T cell receptor beta chains below come from one sample, sequenced in a study of CD4 T cells in relation to SARS-CoV-2 and coronaviruses. These TCRs' antigens remain unknown. The method was immunoSEQ multiplex PCR; TCRdb's version includes in-frame clones alone and lacks a portion of them. The sample lists about 25,000 clones; about 82% were seen once. CD4+ T cells from unexposed donors were obtained before the COVID-19 pandemic (2011-2018). After roughly ten days of culture, CD4+ T cells were isolated. Sequencing was carried out using CD4+ T cells from PBMCs, cultured in vitro. These receptors were collected from a human donor in good health.

A few counts support this clone. V and J are TRBV29-1 and TRBJ2-1, with 11 positions matching TRBD2. Germline CDR1 reads SQVTM; CDR2 reads ANQGSEA. The CDR3 spans 15 residues. V shed 1 base and J 7 bases; nucleotides not matched to a gene: 6. The CDR3 spells CSVEGTSGSWNEQFF. DNA of the CDR3: TGCAGCGTTGAAGGTACTAGCGGGAGTTGGAATGAGCAGTTCTTC.

The V call is TRBV7-9, the J call TRBJ2-7, with a tentative D call TRBD1 (6 bases). Germline V gene lookup returns CDR1 SEHNR and CDR2 FQNEAQ (reference sequence). The CDR3 sequence is 13 residues long. The V and J ends lost 4 bases and 3 bases respectively, with 10 bases between them. The CDR3 coding sequence is TGTGCCAGCAGCTCGACAGGTAACTACGAGCAGTACTTC. It specifies CASSSTGNYEQYF.

This chain links TRBV14 with TRBJ1-2; 7 positions match TRBD1. The CDR3 spans 15 residues. Germline CDR1 reads SGHDN; CDR2 reads FVKESK. Trimming removed 5 bases from V and 8 bases from J; junction bases left unmatched: 14. CDR3 in DNA: TGTGCCAGCAGCACCGGACTTACAGGGGCTGAAGGCTACACCTTC. Translation gives CASSTGLTGAEGYTF.

This clone was detected only once. V gene TRBV5-1 combines with J gene TRBJ1-4; 8 nucleotides align to TRBD1. The germline gives CDR1 SGHRS, CDR2 YFSETQ. The CDR3 spans 15 residues. V lost 4 bases and J lost 5; bases outside the gene matches: 7. The CDR3 bases are TGCGCCAGCAGCCCCAGGACAGGGTCGAATGAAAAACTGTTTTTT. Translation gives CASSPRTGSNEKLFF.

The gene calls are TRBV19 and TRBJ1-5; a weak D match, TRBD1 (5 bases). Per the germline V gene, CDR1 is LNHDA and CDR2 is SQIVND (reference sequence). Trimming removed 5 bases at V and 2 bases at J, with 10 bases between. The length of the CDR3 is 14 residues. CDR3 coding DNA: TGTGCCAGTAGTCCCCAGGGCGGCAATCAGCCCCAGCATTTT. This codes for CASSPQGGNQPQHF.

The V and J genes are TRBV11-2 and TRBJ2-2; 7 positions agree with TRBD2. This CDR3 contains 15 residues. Germline CDR1 SGHAT, CDR2 FQNNGV. V lost 6 bases and J lost 2; bases outside the gene matches: 6. The CDR3 spells CASRRLAANTGELFF. The CDR3 nucleotides read TGTGCCAGCAGAAGGCTAGCGGCCAACACCGGGGAGCTGTTTTTT.

This chain links TRBV2 with TRBJ1-2; D ambiguous. Germline V gene lookup returns CDR1 SNHLY and CDR2 FYNNEI. V lost 7 bases, J lost 4 bases, and 16 bases lay in between. The CDR3 sequence is 14 residues long. As DNA, the CDR3 is TGTGCCAGCAAGAACACCTTACTCTTCTATGGCTACACCTTC. Protein sequence: CASKNTLLFYGYTF. Using reference TRBV2 and TRBJ1-2 for the parts outside the CDR3, the full variable domain is EPEVTQTPSHQVTQMGQEVILRCVPISNHLYFYWYRQILGQKVEFLVSFYNNEISEKSEIFDDQFSVERPDGSNFTLKIRSTKLEDSAMYFCASKNTLLFYGYTFGSGTRLTVV.

This clone came up a few times. The chain is built from TRBV5-1 and TRBJ2-7; D not resolved. The CDR3 covers 14 residues. Germline V gene lookup returns CDR1 SGHRS and CDR2 YFSETQ. V shed 0 bases and J shed 2 bases, with 9 bases lying between them. The CDR3 sequence: CASSLDSGPYEQYF. The CDR3 region has the DNA TGCGCCAGCAGCTTGGACTCGGGTCCCTACGAGCAGTACTTC.

The chain combines TRBV2 with TRBJ1-3, with 9 nucleotides matching TRBD1. This CDR3 region has 15 residues. V lost 9 bases to trimming and J lost 4 bases; unmatched junction nucleotides: 10. CDR1 SNHLY and CDR2 FYNNEI come from the germline V gene. The CDR3 spells CASLGGQGPGNTIYF. The CDR3 nucleotides read TGTGCCAGTCTCGGAGGACAGGGGCCAGGAAACACCATATATTTT.

This sequence joins TRBV5-1 and TRBJ2-1, with 11 bases matching TRBD2. The CDR3 has 17 amino acids. The junction had 10 bases not matched to a gene; V was cut back by 0 bases and J by 8 bases. Germline V lookup: CDR1 SGHRS, CDR2 YFSETQ. CDR3 region: CASSLEGSGRAADEQFF. The CDR3 DNA follows: TGCGCCAGCAGCTTGGAGGGTAGCGGGAGGGCCGCCGATGAGCAGTTCTTC.

The chain carries TRBV2 and TRBJ2-1; possibly TRBD2 for D (5 bases). V was clipped by 0 bases and J by 8 bases, with 20 bases between them. This CDR3 contains 17 residues. Germline V CDR1 and CDR2: SNHLY, FYNNEI. The CDR3 coding sequence is TGTGCCAGCAGTGAAGCGCTTGTACTAGAATTGTGGCATGAGCAGTTCTTC. Protein product: CASSEALVLELWHEQFF.

This clone has a handful of counts. V is TRBV7-6 and J is TRBJ1-1; D remains ambiguous. Germline V gene sequence: CDR1 SGHVS, CDR2 FNYEAQ. Trimming left V 1 base short and J 3 bases short, with 6 bases between. The CDR3 sequence is 13 residues long. CDR3 amino acids: CASSLEVYTEAFF. CDR3 DNA sequence: TGTGCCAGCAGCTTAGAGGTTTACACTGAAGCTTTCTTT. Full variable domain (remainder filled in from reference TRBV7-6 and TRBJ1-1): GAGVSQSPRYKVTKRGQDVALRCDPISGHVSLYWYRQALGQGPEFLTYFNYEAQQDKSGLPNDRFSAERPEGSISTLTIQRTEQRDSAMYRCASSLEVYTEAFFGQGTRLTVV.

This clone has a handful of counts. The rearrangement uses TRBV19 and TRBJ1-3, with 8 bases aligning to TRBD1. The germline V gene has CDR1 LNHDA and CDR2 SQIVND (reference sequence). The trim removed 4 bases at V and 0 bases at J, leaving 8 bases unmatched. This CDR3 contains 17 residues. The CDR3 region has the DNA TGTGCCAGTAGTAGGCGGGACAGGATCCGCTCTGGAAACACCATATATTTT. Translating gives CASSRRDRIRSGNTIYF.

This sequence joins TRBV4-3 and TRBJ2-4; D tentatively fits TRBD1 or TRBD2 (6 bases each). This CDR3 comprises 17 residues. Per the germline V gene, CDR1 is LGHNA and CDR2 is YSLEER. V lost 1 base and J 2 bases, leaving 15 bases between the germline ends. The DNA of the CDR3 is TGCGCCAGCAGCCAAGGGAGGGGGGTTGGGACCAAAAACATTCAGTACTTC. It encodes CASSQGRGVGTKNIQYF.

The chain has TRBV4-2 and TRBJ1-6, with D perhaps matching TRBD1 (6 bases). This CDR3 has 15 amino acids. Deletions cut 0 bases from V and 7 bases from J, with 10 bases between. Germline CDR1 reads LGHNA; CDR2 reads YNFKEQ. CDR3 nucleotides: TGTGCCAGCAGCCAAGAGGGGCAGGGGAATTCACCCCTCCACTTT. It encodes CASSQEGQGNSPLHF.

This chain joins TRBV6-1 and TRBJ1-5; the D is unclear. The germline V gene encodes CDR1 MNHNS and CDR2 SASEGT. V gave up 3 bases and J gave up 0 bases, with 9 bases separating them. CDR3 length: 15 residues. The CDR3, as DNA: TGTGCCAGCAGTGAGGCCGGGCATAGCAATCAGCCCCAGCATTTT. Amino acids: CASSEAGHSNQPQHF.

The chain employs TRBV15 and TRBJ1-2; 9 bases match TRBD1. Germline V gene sequence: CDR1 LNHNV, CDR2 YYDKDF (reference sequence). V lost 1 base and J lost 6; bases outside the gene matches: 6. This CDR3 region has 15 residues. The CDR3 reads CATSRAETGGNGYTF. Here the CDR3 DNA reads TGTGCCACCAGCAGAGCGGAGACAGGGGGGAATGGCTACACCTTC.

This clone turned up a few times. The chain couples TRBV5-4 to TRBJ1-2; TRBD1 matches at 8 bases. The germline V gene encodes CDR1 SGHNT and CDR2 YYREEE (reference sequence). The junction had 6 bases not matched to a gene; V was cut back by 4 bases and J by 7 bases. CDR3 size: 13 residues. The DNA for the CDR3 is TGTGCCAGCAGCCCTCATACAGGGGGTGGCTACACCTTC. Its protein is CASSPHTGGGYTF.

The rearrangement joins TRBV5-1 to TRBJ2-1; D gene unclear. V was clipped by 0 bases and J by 3 bases, with 10 bases between them. The CDR3 has 15 residues. Germline-derived CDR1 and CDR2 are SGHRS and YFSETQ. In nucleotides, the CDR3 is TGCGCCAGCAGCTTGGAACAGACAATCTACAATGAGCAGTTCTTC. It translates to CASSLEQTIYNEQFF.

This chain uses TRBV5-1 with TRBJ1-5; D is perhaps TRBD1 (5 bases). With 1 base removed from V and 5 bases from J, the gap between germline ends came to 13 bases. The CDR3 is made up of 15 amino acids. CDR1 and CDR2 from the germline V gene are SGHRS and YFSETQ. CDR3 sequence: CASSLNYGGDQPQHF. Written as DNA, the CDR3 is TGCGCCAGCAGCTTGAATTATGGGGGAGATCAGCCCCAGCATTTT.

This clone was recorded a few times. This chain connects TRBV7-2 to TRBJ2-5; D may correspond to TRBD1 or TRBD2 (6 bases each). The germline V gene encodes CDR1 SGHTA and CDR2 FQGNSA. The CDR3 is 14 residues long. Trimming took 5 bases from V and 7 from J, leaving 17 bases between them. CDR3 region: CASSEPHGGGTQYF. In DNA form, the CDR3 reads TGTGCCAGCAGCGAACCCCACGGGGGCGGGACCCAGTACTTC.

This clone was found a few times. This chain joins TRBV7-2 and TRBJ1-1; the match to TRBD1 covers 7 bases. The CDR3 totals 16 residues. With 4 bases clipped from V and 4 bases from J, the junction kept 12 bases outside the gene matches. CDR1 is SGHTA, CDR2 FQGNSA, per germline. The CDR3 nucleotides read TGTGCCAGCAGCTCACGTACCTTGACAGGGACCACTGAAGCTTTCTTT. This translates into CASSSRTLTGTTEAFF.

The chain's CDR3 is CASSYSGGGMTYEQYF. The CDR3 DNA reads TGTGCCAGCAGTTACTCCGGTGGAGGGATGACCTACGAGCAGTACTTC. The V and J genes are TRBV6-6 and TRBJ2-7; TRBD2 is a possible D gene (6 bases). V gave up 0 bases and J gave up 2 bases, with 14 bases separating them. This CDR3 comprises 16 residues. Germline values: CDR1 MNHNY, CDR2 SVGAGI (reference sequence).

The V call is TRBV12-5, the J call TRBJ2-1; 7 nucleotides line up with TRBD1. The V gene's germline CDR1 is LGHNT and CDR2 FRNRAP. V shed 6 bases, J shed 2 bases, and the junction held 4 bases outside the gene matches. This CDR3 comprises 14 residues. The CDR3 bases are TGTGCTAGTGGCCTCGACAGGGCCTACAATGAGCAGTTCTTC. Translated, it gives CASGLDRAYNEQFF.

The chain links TRBV10-3 to TRBJ2-7; possibly TRBD1 for D (7 bases). The CDR3 sequence is 13 residues long. The germline V and J ends were trimmed by 4 bases and 7 bases, with 14 bases remaining between them. Germline CDR1 reads ENHRY; CDR2 reads SYGVKD. The CDR3 bases are TGTGCCATCAGTGGGGGGGACAGTCGGGAGCAGTACTTC. This translates into CAISGGDSREQYF.

The chain carries TRBV5-1 and TRBJ2-3; D is uncertain. The CDR3 totals 14 residues. The V gene lost 4 bases and the J gene lost 0 bases, with 9 bases spanning the gap. From germline, CDR1 is SGHRS and CDR2 YFSETQ. CDR3 residues: CASSRWLSTDTQYF. The CDR3, as DNA: TGCGCCAGCAGCCGGTGGCTTAGCACAGATACGCAGTATTTT.

The rearrangement uses TRBV7-2 and TRBJ1-5, with D maybe TRBD1 (5 bases). V lost 7 bases to trimming and J lost 7 bases, with 14 bases between them. Germline lookup yields CDR1 SGHTA and CDR2 FQGNSA. This CDR3 region has 13 residues. In DNA form, the CDR3 reads TGTGCCAGCAACCAGGGTTTTCGCCAGCCCCAGCATTTT. Translation: CASNQGFRQPQHF. The complete variable domain, with remaining parts taken from reference TRBV7-2 and TRBJ1-5, reads GAGVSQSPSNKVTEKGKDVELRCDPISGHTALYWYRQSLGQGLEFLIYFQGNSAPDKSGLPSDRFSAERTGGSVSTLTIQRTQQEDSAVYLCASNQGFRQPQHFGDGTRLSIL.

V usage is TRBV12-3 or TRBV12-4 and J usage is TRBJ1-2; D not resolved. This CDR3 comprises 13 residues. Between the trimmed V and J ends, which lost 7 bases and 8 bases, there was a span of 17 bases. The CDR3 here is CASTQTLIEGYTF. The CDR3 DNA sequence: TGTGCCAGCACCCAGACTCTGATCGAAGGCTACACCTTC.

CDR3 sequence (DNA): TGTGCCAGCAGTTTATGGGAAACTACTGAAGCTTTCTTT. This gives the protein CASSLWETTEAFF. V usage is TRBV12-3 or TRBV12-4 and J usage is TRBJ1-1; D unresolved. V was pared by 2 bases and J by 5 bases, with 9 bases between. This CDR3 region has 13 residues.

The chain links TRBV5-5 to TRBJ2-7; D gene ambiguous. CDR3 length: 14 amino acids. The germline CDR1 and CDR2 sequences are SGHKS and YYEKEE (reference sequence). With 2 bases removed from V and 5 bases from J, the gap between germline ends came to 14 bases. This CDR3 reads CASSLVARSHEQYF. The CDR3 bases are TGTGCCAGCAGCTTAGTGGCCCGGAGTCACGAGCAGTACTTC.

The CDR3 sequence: CASSFRYNEQFF. CDR3 nucleotide sequence: TGTGCCAGCAGTTTTCGTTACAATGAGCAGTTCTTC. The chain combines TRBV7-3 with TRBJ2-1; no firm D call. CDR3 size: 12 residues. Trimming left V 6 bases short and J 4 bases short, with 7 bases between. The germline V gene encodes CDR1 SGHTA and CDR2 FQGTGA.

V gene TRBV6-5 combines with J gene TRBJ2-1; maybe TRBD2 (6 bases). V dropped 7 bases and J dropped 0 bases, with 13 bases sitting between them. Germline values: CDR1 MNHEY, CDR2 SVGAGI. The CDR3 has 15 amino acids. In DNA, the CDR3 is TGTGCCAGCAAAATAGCGGTAAGCTCCTACAATGAGCAGTTCTTC. It specifies CASKIAVSSYNEQFF.